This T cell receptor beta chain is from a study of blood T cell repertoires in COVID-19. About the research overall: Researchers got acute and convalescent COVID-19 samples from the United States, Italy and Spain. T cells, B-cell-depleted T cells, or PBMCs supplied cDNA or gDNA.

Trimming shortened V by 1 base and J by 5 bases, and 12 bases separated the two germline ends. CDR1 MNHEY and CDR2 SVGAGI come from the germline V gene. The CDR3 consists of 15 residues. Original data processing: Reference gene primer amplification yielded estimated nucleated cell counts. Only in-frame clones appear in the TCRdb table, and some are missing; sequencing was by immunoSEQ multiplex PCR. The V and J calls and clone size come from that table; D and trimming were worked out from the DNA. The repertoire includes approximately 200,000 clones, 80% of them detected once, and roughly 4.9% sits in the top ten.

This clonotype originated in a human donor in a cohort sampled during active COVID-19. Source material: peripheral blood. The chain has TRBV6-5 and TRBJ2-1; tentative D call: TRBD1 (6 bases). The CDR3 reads CASSYWGQPNNEQFF. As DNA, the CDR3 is TGTGCCAGCAGTTACTGGGGGCAGCCCAACAATGAGCAGTTCTTC.